The 2 T cell receptor beta chains given below trace back to one sample, sequenced in a study of cytomegalovirus exposure and HLA in healthy donors. Vbeta (60) and Jbeta (13) primers were used in the PCR. Using immunoSEQ multiplex PCR, the repertoire was profiled, and TCRdb retains in-frame clones only, with some absent. This repertoire shows roughly 160,000 clones, 77% found once; its top ten account for 1.6%. The material sequenced was PBMCs. The source is a woman aged 25-40 years in good health and CMV-seronegative.

The rearrangement uses TRBV2 and TRBJ1-4, with TRBD1 identical over 7 bases. The V segment lost 4 bases and the J segment 4 bases; nucleotides outside the gene matches: 6. There are 15 residues in the CDR3. CDR1 SNHLY and CDR2 FYNNEI come from the germline V gene. The chain's CDR3 is CASSARQGNNEKLFF. In nucleotides, the CDR3 is TGTGCCAGCAGTGCCCGACAGGGAAATAATGAAAAACTGTTTTTT.

The chain links TRBV5-1 to TRBJ2-5, with D perhaps TRBD2 (6 bases). The DNA end is more similar to TRBJ2-7, so the J call may be wrong. Germline assignment: CDR1 SGHRS and CDR2 YFSETQ. This CDR3 contains 15 residues. CDR3 in DNA: TGCGCCAGCAGCTCGGGGACTTCTTCAGGCTCCGAGCAGTACTTC. Residues: CASSSGTSSGSEQYF.